The 4 T cell receptor beta chains reported below all come from one sample, sequenced in a study of spatial heterogeneity in lung cancer. TCRdb ran MiXCR on the 5' RACE reads and lists one entry per CDR3 protein. Seen here are approximately 10,000 distinct CDR3 sequences, about 5% observed once, and the top ten hold 9.5% to 15%. Their target antigens are unknown. Study-level results: Tumor mutation count correlated with how many alpha and beta TCRs expanded intratumorally.

Time point meaning: sample taken at primary tumor resection. Sequencing used lung tumor tissue, obtained at surgery. The receptors shown here come from a male donor with early-stage non-small cell lung cancer.

This clonotype was seen at least ten times. CDR3: CASDPSSYNSPLHF. The CDR3 DNA is TGTGCCAGCGATCCGAGCTCCTATAATTCACCCCTCCACTTT. The V call is TRBV28, the J call TRBJ1-6; the D is unclear. Trimming took 8 bases from V and 0 from J, leaving 8 bases between them. From germline, CDR1 is MDHEN and CDR2 SYDVKM. The CDR3 is 14 residues long.

This clonotype was detected ten times or more. V is TRBV27 and J is TRBJ1-5, with TRBD1 matching 7 bases. Trimming took 8 bases from V and 0 from J; bases not matched to a gene: 10. This CDR3 has 16 amino acids. In germline, CDR1 is MNHEY, CDR2 SMNVEV (reference sequence). This CDR3 is CASGRGQSNSNQPQHF. DNA for the CDR3: TGTGCCAGCGGGCGGGGACAGAGCAATAGCAATCAGCCCCAGCATTTT.

This clonotype was seen at least ten times. The chain employs TRBV12-3 or TRBV12-4 and TRBJ2-2; TRBD1 aligns across 7 bases. V gave up 6 bases and J gave up 7 bases; unmatched junction bases: 11. The CDR3 sequence is 15 residues long. The CDR3 nucleotides are TGTGCCAGCAGAACATCCGACAGGGCCGGCGGGGAGCTGTTTTTT. This sequence encodes CASRTSDRAGGELFF.

This clonotype was observed many times. The genes are TRBV6-2 or TRBV6-3 and TRBJ2-2; D remains unclear. V lost 5 bases and J 0 bases, leaving 10 bases between the germline ends. CDR3 length: 15 residues. Germline loops: CDR1 MNHEY, CDR2 SVGEGT. The CDR3 region is CASSRRIANTGELFF. DNA of the CDR3: TGTGCCAGCAGTCGCCGGATCGCGAACACCGGGGAGCTGTTTTTT.